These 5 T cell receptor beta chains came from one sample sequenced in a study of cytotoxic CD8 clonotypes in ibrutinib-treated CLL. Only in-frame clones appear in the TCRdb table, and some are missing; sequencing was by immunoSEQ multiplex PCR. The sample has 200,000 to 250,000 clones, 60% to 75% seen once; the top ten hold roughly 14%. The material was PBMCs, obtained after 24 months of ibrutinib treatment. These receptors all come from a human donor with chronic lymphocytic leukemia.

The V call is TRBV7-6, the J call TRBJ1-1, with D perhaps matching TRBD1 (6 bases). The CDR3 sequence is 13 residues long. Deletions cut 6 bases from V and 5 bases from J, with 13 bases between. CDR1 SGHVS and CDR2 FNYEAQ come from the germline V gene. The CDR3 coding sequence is TGTGCCAGCAGTCGGGGGGCGCGGACTGAAGCTTTCTTT. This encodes CASSRGARTEAFF. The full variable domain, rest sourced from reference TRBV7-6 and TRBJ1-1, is GAGVSQSPRYKVTKRGQDVALRCDPISGHVSLYWYRQALGQGPEFLTYFNYEAQQDKSGLPNDRFSAERPEGSISTLTIQRTEQRDSAMYRCASSRGARTEAFFGQGTRLTVV.

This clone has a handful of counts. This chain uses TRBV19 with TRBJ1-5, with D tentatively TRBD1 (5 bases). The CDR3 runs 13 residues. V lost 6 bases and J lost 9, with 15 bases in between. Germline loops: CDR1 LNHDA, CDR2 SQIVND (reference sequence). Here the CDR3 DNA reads TGTGCCAGTAGGGCCGGGACCGTTGGGCCCCAGCATTTT. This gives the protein CASRAGTVGPQHF.

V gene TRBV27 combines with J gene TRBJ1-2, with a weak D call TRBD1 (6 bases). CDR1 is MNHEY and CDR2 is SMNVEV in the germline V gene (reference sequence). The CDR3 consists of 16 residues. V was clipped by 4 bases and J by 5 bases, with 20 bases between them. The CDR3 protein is CASSSPDRRNIYGYTF. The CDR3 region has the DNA TGTGCCAGCAGTTCCCCGGACAGACGGAACATTTATGGCTACACCTTC.

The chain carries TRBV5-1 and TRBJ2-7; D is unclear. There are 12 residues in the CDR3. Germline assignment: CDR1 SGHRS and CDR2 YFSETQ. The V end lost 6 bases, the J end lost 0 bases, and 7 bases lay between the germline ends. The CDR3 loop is CASKETSYEQYF. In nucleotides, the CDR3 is TGCGCCAGCAAAGAGACCTCCTACGAGCAGTACTTC.

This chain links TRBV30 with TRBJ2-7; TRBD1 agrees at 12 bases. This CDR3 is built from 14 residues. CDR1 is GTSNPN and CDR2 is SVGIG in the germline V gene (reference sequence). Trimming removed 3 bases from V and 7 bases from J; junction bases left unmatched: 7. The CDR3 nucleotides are TGTGCCTGGAGGGGGACAGGGGGCTTTGGTGAGCAGTACTTC. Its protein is CAWRGTGGFGEQYF.